The 27 T cell receptor beta chains listed next were all sequenced from one sample in a study of human T cells and chemical hapten exposure. TCRdb redid the calling of the RACE reads with MiXCR, one entry per CDR3 protein. The sample includes about 28,000 distinct CDR3 sequences, 7.4% of them seen just once. The time point was: healthy volunteer bleed at 2 weeks. RNA extraction used unfractionated whole blood as the source of total RNA. Sequencing was done on a sample of whole blood. These receptors were taken from a human donor in good health. Some clones in this sample may be carry-over from other donors' samples.

This chain uses TRBV5-1 with TRBJ2-3; 10 positions agree with TRBD1. The V and J ends lost 9 bases and 5 bases, in that order; junction bases with no gene match: 9. CDR1 SGHRS and CDR2 YFSETQ come from the germline V gene. The CDR3 is made up of 14 amino acids. DNA for the CDR3: TGCGCCACTTCGGGACAGGGGATCAGAGATACGCAGTATTTT. Its translation: CATSGQGIRDTQYF.

This clonotype was seen a few times. The rearrangement joins TRBV6-6 to TRBJ1-5; D not certain. Germline CDR1 is MNHNY and CDR2 is SVGAGI (reference sequence). This CDR3 region has 18 residues. V was pared by 0 bases and J by 1 base, with 16 bases between. The CDR3 is CASSYSSRHGFSNQPQHF. The CDR3, as DNA: TGTGCCAGCAGTTACTCGTCCCGACACGGATTCAGCAATCAGCCCCAGCATTTT.

This clonotype was seen a handful of times. The chain is built from TRBV11-2 and TRBJ2-2, with unresolved D. CDR3 length equals 13 residues. Trimming took off 0 bases at V and 3 bases at J, with 2 bases between the two ends. The germline CDR1 and CDR2 sequences are SGHAT and FQNNGV. The CDR3 sequence is CASSLDDTGELFF. Written as DNA, the CDR3 is TGTGCCAGCAGCTTAGACGACACCGGGGAGCTGTTTTTT.

The chain is built from TRBV6-1 and TRBJ2-1, with 10 bases lining up with TRBD2. V lost 5 bases and J lost 1; bases outside the gene matches: 2. Germline CDR1 reads MNHNS; CDR2 reads SASEGT. This CDR3 contains 15 residues. CDR3 sequence (DNA): TGTGCCAGCAGTCTACTAGCGGGGTCCTACAATGAGCAGTTCTTC. Amino acids: CASSLLAGSYNEQFF.

The J gene is TRBJ1-1, the V gene TRBV9; 8 positions match TRBD1. Germline CDR1 and CDR2: SGDLS and YYNGEE. The CDR3 consists of 15 residues. Losses at the gene ends were 0 bases for V and 1 base for J; bases not matched to a gene: 2. The CDR3 loop is CASSVDQGANTEAFF. DNA of the CDR3: TGTGCCAGCAGCGTAGATCAGGGGGCGAACACTGAAGCTTTCTTT.

Many counts were recorded for this clonotype. This sequence joins TRBV5-1 and TRBJ2-5; unclear D gene. There are 15 residues in the CDR3. Germline V gene data show CDR1 as SGHRS and CDR2 as YFSETQ. The V end was cut by 1 base, the J end by 0 bases, with 10 bases between. The CDR3 here is CASSLYQAHQETQYF. CDR3 coding DNA: TGCGCCAGCAGCTTGTATCAAGCACACCAAGAGACCCAGTACTTC.

This clonotype was picked up many times. The genes are TRBV6-5 and TRBJ1-6; 8 bases fit TRBD1. The CDR3 runs 16 residues. Germline loops: CDR1 MNHEY, CDR2 SVGAGI. With 5 bases clipped from V and 1 base from J, the junction kept 4 bases outside the gene matches. The CDR3 loop reads CASSTTGVSYNSPLHF. CDR3 nucleotides: TGTGCCAGCAGTACGACAGGGGTATCCTATAATTCACCCCTCCACTTT.

This clonotype occurred a few times. The DNA for the CDR3 is TGCGCCAGCAGCCAAGGGCCTCAGATTGGGGAGCAGTACTTC. Protein: CASSQGPQIGEQYF. V is TRBV4-1 and J is TRBJ2-7, with no clear D. Germline CDR1 reads MGHRA; CDR2 reads YSYEKL. Trimming took 1 base from V and 7 from J, leaving 14 bases between them. The CDR3 has 14 residues.

This clonotype was found many times. This chain links TRBV4-2 with TRBJ2-2, with TRBD1 matching 9 bases. The CDR3 extends over 17 amino acids. Germline assignment: CDR1 LGHNA and CDR2 YNFKEQ. Trimming removed 0 bases from V and 5 bases from J; junction bases left unmatched: 7. The CDR3 DNA follows: TGTGCCAGCAGCCAAGATATAAGAGACAGGGGGACCGGGGAGCTGTTTTTT. This encodes CASSQDIRDRGTGELFF.

This clonotype appeared many times. The chain carries TRBV6-5 and TRBJ1-1; the D is unclear. Germline loops: CDR1 MNHEY, CDR2 SVGAGI. This CDR3 has 13 residues. V shed 7 bases and J shed 3 bases, with 12 bases lying between them. Here the CDR3 DNA reads TGTGCCAGCACCAACACCCTCGACACTGAAGCTTTCTTT. This sequence encodes CASTNTLDTEAFF.

V gene TRBV11-2 combines with J gene TRBJ2-6, with D perhaps matching TRBD2 (6 bases). Germline V CDR1 and CDR2: SGHAT, FQNNGV. The CDR3 runs to 17 residues. Trimming took 1 base from V and 0 from J, leaving 10 bases between them. The CDR3 region is CASSLGGLTSGANVLTF. CDR3 coding DNA: TGTGCCAGCAGCTTAGGGGGACTTACCTCTGGGGCCAACGTCCTGACTTTC. Looking up the rest from reference TRBV11-2 and TRBJ2-6 gives the full variable domain: EAGVAQSPRYKIIEKRQSVAFWCNPISGHATLYWYQQILGQGPKLLIQFQNNGVVDDSQLPKDRFSAERLKGVDSTLKIQPAKLEDSAVYLCASSLGGLTSGANVLTFGAGSRLTVL.

The chain combines TRBV4-3 with TRBJ1-1; no reliable D call. Between the trimmed V and J ends, which lost 0 bases and 4 bases, there was a span of 6 bases. This CDR3 spans 13 amino acids. Germline V gene sequence: CDR1 LGHNA, CDR2 YSLEER. The CDR3 protein is CASSQDGPTEAFF. DNA for the CDR3: TGCGCCAGCAGCCAAGATGGGCCCACTGAAGCTTTCTTT.

This clonotype was recorded a few times. The rearrangement links TRBV7-9 to TRBJ2-7; 9 nucleotides agree with TRBD2. Per germline, CDR1 SEHNR and CDR2 FQNEAQ (reference sequence). The length of the CDR3 is 16 residues. Trimming cost V 0 bases and J 6 bases; bases outside gene matches: 9. For the CDR3, the DNA is TGTGCCAGCAGCTTAGCGCGGGGGGGCCGCCTCGGCGAGCAGTACTTC. It encodes CASSLARGGRLGEQYF.

This clonotype was seen a few times. V usage is TRBV7-9 and J usage is TRBJ2-5; 8 nucleotides align to TRBD1. The germline gives CDR1 SEHNR, CDR2 FQNEAQ (reference sequence). Unmatched junction bases numbered 8, after V lost 0 bases and J lost 5 bases. The length of the CDR3 is 16 residues. The CDR3 region is CASSLARGTGMETQYF. The CDR3 DNA reads TGTGCCAGCAGCTTAGCTCGGGGGACAGGCATGGAGACCCAGTACTTC.

Ten or more counts support this clonotype. V and J are TRBV6-2 or TRBV6-3 and TRBJ1-1; weak D call: TRBD1 (6 bases). V was trimmed by 0 bases and J by 3 bases, leaving 23 bases between them. Per germline, CDR1 MNHEY and CDR2 SVGEGT. This CDR3 has 19 residues. CDR3 sequence: CASSYSRSFQGRSDTEAFF. Here the CDR3 DNA reads TGTGCCAGCAGTTACTCGAGGTCGTTCCAGGGGAGATCGGACACTGAAGCTTTCTTT.

A few counts support this clonotype. The CDR3 coding sequence is TGTGCCAGCAGTTTAACAGGGGTCACAGATACGCAGTATTTT. Its protein is CASSLTGVTDTQYF. J is TRBJ2-3 and V is TRBV28, with TRBD1 matching over 7 bases. Trimming at V came to 2 bases and at J to 2 bases, leaving 1 base not matched to a gene. Germline V gives CDR1 MDHEN, CDR2 SYDVKM. CDR3 length equals 14 residues.

This clonotype was counted many times. The rearrangement joins TRBV3-1 to TRBJ2-1, with D unclear. CDR1 and CDR2 (germline): LGHDT, YNNKEL (reference sequence). The CDR3 has 11 amino acids. V was shortened by 6 bases and J by 4 bases, with 4 bases between the two germline ends. The CDR3 bases are TGTGCCAGCAGGATGTACAATGAGCAGTTCTTC. It is translated as CASRMYNEQFF.

There are many counts of this clonotype. The CDR3 reads CSAEGSRSYEQYF. The DNA of the CDR3 is TGCAGTGCCGAGGGTTCGAGGTCCTACGAGCAGTACTTC. The gene calls are TRBV20-1 and TRBJ2-7; maybe TRBD2 (5 bases). The V and J ends lost 6 bases and 1 base respectively, with 13 bases between them. Germline CDR1 DFQATT, CDR2 SNEGSKA (reference sequence). The length of the CDR3 is 13 residues.

In its sample, this clonotype was seen a few times. The genes are TRBV6-6 and TRBJ2-5, with 7 positions matching TRBD2. J lost 1 base, V lost 0 bases, and 8 bases had no gene match. Germline assignment: CDR1 MNHNY and CDR2 SVGAGI (reference sequence). The CDR3 runs 17 residues. The CDR3 is CASSYSRTRGVQETQYF. The CDR3 coding sequence is TGTGCCAGCAGTTACTCGCGGACTAGGGGCGTCCAAGAGACCCAGTACTTC.

J is TRBJ2-5 and V is TRBV6-2 or TRBV6-3; possible D gene TRBD2, 5 bases. V gave up 4 bases and J gave up 9 bases, with 12 bases separating them. The CDR3 is made up of 12 amino acids. Germline lookup yields CDR1 MNHEY and CDR2 SVGEGT. CDR3 DNA sequence: TGTGCCAGCAGTTTACGGCGGGCGGCCCAGTACTTC. This translates into CASSLRRAAQYF.

In this sample, this clonotype turned up many times. The chain recombines TRBV5-4 with TRBJ2-2, with D maybe TRBD2 (6 bases). The CDR3 runs 16 residues. The V end lost 3 bases, the J end lost 5 bases, and 17 bases lay between the germline ends. Looked up from germline, CDR1 is SGHNT and CDR2 is YYREEE (reference sequence). The chain's CDR3 is CASSSPRLDETGELFF. CDR3 nucleotides: TGTGCCAGCAGCTCCCCAAGACTAGATGAGACCGGGGAGCTGTTTTTT.

The table lists this clonotype with many counts. This chain connects TRBV5-1 to TRBJ2-3; perhaps TRBD2 as D (6 bases). Trimming left V 4 bases short and J 4 bases short, with 19 bases between. This CDR3 contains 16 residues. Germline-derived CDR1 and CDR2 are SGHRS and YFSETQ. CDR3: CASSIRTTSTADTQYF. Here the CDR3 DNA reads TGCGCCAGCAGCATACGGACTACCTCAACCGCAGATACGCAGTATTTT. The full variable domain, with the rest looked up from reference TRBV5-1 and TRBJ2-3, is KAGVTQTPRYLIKTRGQQVTLSCSPISGHRSVSWYQQTPGQGLQFLFEYFSETQRNKGNFPGRFSGRQFSNSRSEMNVSTLELGDSALYLCASSIRTTSTADTQYFGPGTRLTVL.

J is TRBJ1-6 and V is TRBV10-1; D is uncertain. V was pared by 3 bases and J by 10 bases, with 10 bases between. The CDR3 runs 13 residues. Germline CDR1 is WNHNN and CDR2 is SYGVQD (reference sequence). CDR3 sequence reads: CASSDRRESPLHF. The CDR3 DNA sequence: TGCGCCAGCAGTGATAGGCGCGAATCACCCCTCCACTTT.

This clonotype has a count of ten or more. The chain joins TRBV20-1 to TRBJ1-3; 7 bases are a match to TRBD1. The CDR3 sequence is 15 residues long. Germline V gene lookup returns CDR1 DFQATT and CDR2 SNEGSKA (reference sequence). J lost 0 bases, V lost 6 bases, and 8 bases had no gene match. The CDR3 loop reads CSAQEGAASGNTIYF. CDR3 bases: TGCAGTGCGCAAGAGGGGGCTGCCTCTGGAAACACCATATATTTT.

A note on this clonotype: This may come from a read error, since a much larger clone is one base off. This chain links TRBV6-2 or TRBV6-3 with TRBJ2-1; TRBD1 matches 8 bases. The CDR3 is 12 amino acids. Germline loops: CDR1 MNHEY, CDR2 SVGEGT. J gave up 9 bases and V 11 bases, and 9 bases lay outside the gene matches. The CDR3 DNA is TGTGCCTCTTGTGATACAGGGGGTGAGCAGTTCTTC. Amino acids: CASCDTGGEQFF.

The V and J genes are TRBV19 and TRBJ1-6; 8 positions match TRBD1. The CDR3 is 15 amino acids. Trimming at V came to 5 bases and at J to 7 bases, leaving 7 bases not matched to a gene. CDR1 and CDR2 (germline): LNHDA, SQIVND (reference sequence). CDR3 sequence: CASSAQGAGNSPLHF. The DNA of the CDR3 is TGTGCCAGTAGTGCTCAGGGGGCAGGCAATTCACCCCTCCACTTT. The complete variable domain, with remaining parts taken from reference TRBV19 and TRBJ1-6, reads DGGITQSPKYLFRKEGQNVTLSCEQNLNHDAMYWYRQDPGQGLRLIYYSQIVNDFQKGDIAEGYSVSREKKESFPLTVTSAQKNPTAFYLCASSAQGAGNSPLHFGNGTRLTVT.

The table lists this clonotype with a few counts. The genes are TRBV5-6 and TRBJ1-1; no clear D. V lost 5 bases and J lost 1, with 24 bases in between. Germline V gene sequence: CDR1 SGHDT, CDR2 YYEEEE. CDR3 size: 18 residues. Here the CDR3 DNA reads TGTGCCAGCAGTCCCCGCCGGCCTTTGAATCGGGAGAACACTGAAGCTTTCTTT. It codes for CASSPRRPLNRENTEAFF.